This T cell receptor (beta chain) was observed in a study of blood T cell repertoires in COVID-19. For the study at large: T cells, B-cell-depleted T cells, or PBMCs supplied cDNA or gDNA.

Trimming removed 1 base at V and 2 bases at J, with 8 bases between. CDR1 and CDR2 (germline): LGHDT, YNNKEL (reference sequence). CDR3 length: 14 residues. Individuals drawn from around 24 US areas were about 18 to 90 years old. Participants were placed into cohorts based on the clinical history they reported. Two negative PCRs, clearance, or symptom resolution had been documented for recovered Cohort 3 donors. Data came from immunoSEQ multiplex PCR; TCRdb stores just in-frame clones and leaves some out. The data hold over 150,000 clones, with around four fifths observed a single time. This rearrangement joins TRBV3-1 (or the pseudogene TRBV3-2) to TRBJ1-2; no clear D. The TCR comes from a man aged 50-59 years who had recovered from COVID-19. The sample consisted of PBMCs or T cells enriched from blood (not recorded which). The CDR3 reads CASSQGEGNYGYTF. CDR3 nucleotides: TGTGCCAGCAGCCAAGGGGAGGGCAACTATGGCTACACCTTC.